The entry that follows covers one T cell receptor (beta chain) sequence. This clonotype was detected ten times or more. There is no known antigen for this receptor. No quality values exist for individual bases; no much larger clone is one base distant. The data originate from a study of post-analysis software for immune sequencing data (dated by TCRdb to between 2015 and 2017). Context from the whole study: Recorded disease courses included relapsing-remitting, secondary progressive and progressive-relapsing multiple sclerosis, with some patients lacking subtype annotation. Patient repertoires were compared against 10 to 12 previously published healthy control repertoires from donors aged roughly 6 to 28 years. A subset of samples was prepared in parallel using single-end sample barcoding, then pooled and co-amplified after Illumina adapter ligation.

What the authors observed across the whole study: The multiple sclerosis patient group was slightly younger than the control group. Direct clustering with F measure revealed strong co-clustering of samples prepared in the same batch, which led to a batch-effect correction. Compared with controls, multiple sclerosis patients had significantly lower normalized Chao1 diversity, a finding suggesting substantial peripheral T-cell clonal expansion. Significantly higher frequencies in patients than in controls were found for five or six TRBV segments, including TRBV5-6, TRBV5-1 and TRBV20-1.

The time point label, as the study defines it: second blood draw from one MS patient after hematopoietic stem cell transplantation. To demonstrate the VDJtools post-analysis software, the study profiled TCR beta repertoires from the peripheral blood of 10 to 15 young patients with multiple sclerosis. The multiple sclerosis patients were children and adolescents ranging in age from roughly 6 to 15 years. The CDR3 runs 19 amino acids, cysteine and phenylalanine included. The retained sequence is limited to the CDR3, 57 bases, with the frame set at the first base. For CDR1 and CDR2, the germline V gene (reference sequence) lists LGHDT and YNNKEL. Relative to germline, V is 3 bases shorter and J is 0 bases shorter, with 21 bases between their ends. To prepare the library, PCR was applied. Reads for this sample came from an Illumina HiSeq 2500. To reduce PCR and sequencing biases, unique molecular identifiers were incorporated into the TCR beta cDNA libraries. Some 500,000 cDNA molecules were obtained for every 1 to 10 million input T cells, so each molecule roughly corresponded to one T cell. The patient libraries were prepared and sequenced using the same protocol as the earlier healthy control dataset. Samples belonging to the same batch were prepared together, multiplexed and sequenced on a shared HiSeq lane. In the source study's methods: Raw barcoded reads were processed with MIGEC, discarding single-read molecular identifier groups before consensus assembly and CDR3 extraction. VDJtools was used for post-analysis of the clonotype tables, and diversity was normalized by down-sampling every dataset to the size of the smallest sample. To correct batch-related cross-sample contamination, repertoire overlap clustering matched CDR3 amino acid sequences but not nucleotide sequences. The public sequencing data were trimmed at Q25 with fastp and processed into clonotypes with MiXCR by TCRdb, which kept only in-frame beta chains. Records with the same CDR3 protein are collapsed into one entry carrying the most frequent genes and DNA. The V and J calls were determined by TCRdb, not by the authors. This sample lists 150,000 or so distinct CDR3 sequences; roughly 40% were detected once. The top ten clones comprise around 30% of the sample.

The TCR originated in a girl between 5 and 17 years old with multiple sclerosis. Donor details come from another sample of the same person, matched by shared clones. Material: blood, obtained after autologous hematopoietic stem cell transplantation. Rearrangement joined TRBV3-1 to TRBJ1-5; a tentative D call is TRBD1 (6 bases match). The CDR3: CASSQTGGARPRSNQPQHF. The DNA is TGTGCCAGCAGCCAGACCGGGGGGGCGCGGCCCCGTAGCAATCAGCCCCAGCATTTT.